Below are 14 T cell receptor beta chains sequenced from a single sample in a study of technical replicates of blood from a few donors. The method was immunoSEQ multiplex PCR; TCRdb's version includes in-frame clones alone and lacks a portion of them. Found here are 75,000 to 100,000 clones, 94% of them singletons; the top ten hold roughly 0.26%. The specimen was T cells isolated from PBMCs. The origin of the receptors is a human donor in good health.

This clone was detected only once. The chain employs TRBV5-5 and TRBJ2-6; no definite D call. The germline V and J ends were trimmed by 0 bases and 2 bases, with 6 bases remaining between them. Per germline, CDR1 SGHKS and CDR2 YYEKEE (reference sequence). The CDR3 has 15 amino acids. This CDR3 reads CASSLVRAGANVLTF. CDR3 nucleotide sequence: TGTGCCAGCAGCTTGGTGAGAGCTGGGGCCAACGTCCTGACTTTC.

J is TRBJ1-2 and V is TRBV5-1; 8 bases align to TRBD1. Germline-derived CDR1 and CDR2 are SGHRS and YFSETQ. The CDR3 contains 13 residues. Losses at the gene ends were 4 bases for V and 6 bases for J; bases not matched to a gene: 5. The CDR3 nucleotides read TGCGCCAGCAGCATAGGACAGGGTGATGGCTACACCTTC. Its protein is CASSIGQGDGYTF.

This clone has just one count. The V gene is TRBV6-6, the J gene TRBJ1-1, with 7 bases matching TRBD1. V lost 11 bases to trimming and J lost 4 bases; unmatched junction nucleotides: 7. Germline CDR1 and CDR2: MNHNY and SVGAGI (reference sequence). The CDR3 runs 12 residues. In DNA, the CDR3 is TGTGCCTCCAACAACAGGGGCACTGAAGCTTTCTTT. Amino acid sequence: CASNNRGTEAFF.

CDR3 in amino acids: CASRTLAGDWNEQFF. The CDR3 DNA follows: TGTGCCAGCAGGACCCTAGCGGGAGATTGGAATGAGCAGTTCTTC. The V gene is TRBV11-2, the J gene TRBJ2-1; 10 bases align to TRBD2. The CDR3 totals 15 residues. Germline loops: CDR1 SGHAT, CDR2 FQNNGV. V was clipped by 6 bases and J by 7 bases; unmatched bases: 9.

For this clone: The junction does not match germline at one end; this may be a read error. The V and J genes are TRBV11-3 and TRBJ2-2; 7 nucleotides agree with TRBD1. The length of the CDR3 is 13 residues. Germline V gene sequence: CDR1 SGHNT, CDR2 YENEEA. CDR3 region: CASSLDRAGELFF. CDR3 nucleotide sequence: TGTGCCAGCAGCCTAGACAGGGCCGGGGAGCTGTTTTTT. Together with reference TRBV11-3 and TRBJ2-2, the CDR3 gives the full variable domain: EAGVVQSPRYKIIEKKQPVAFWCNPISGHNTLYWYLQNLGQGPELLIRYENEEAVDDSQLPKDRFSAERLKGVDSTLKIQPAELGDSAVYLCASSLDRAGELFFGEGSRLTVL.

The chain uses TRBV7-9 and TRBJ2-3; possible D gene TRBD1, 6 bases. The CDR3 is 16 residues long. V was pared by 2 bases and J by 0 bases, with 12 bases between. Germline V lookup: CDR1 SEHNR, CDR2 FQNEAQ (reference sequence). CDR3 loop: CASSLSWGPSTDTQYF. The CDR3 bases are TGTGCCAGCAGCTTATCTTGGGGGCCTAGCACAGATACGCAGTATTTT.

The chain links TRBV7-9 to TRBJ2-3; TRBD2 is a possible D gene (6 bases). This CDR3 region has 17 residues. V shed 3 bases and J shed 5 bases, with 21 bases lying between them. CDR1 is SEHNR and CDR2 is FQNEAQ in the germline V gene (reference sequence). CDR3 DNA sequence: TGTGCCAGCAGCTTCCCTTGGGGAGCGGAGGGTGGAGATACGCAGTATTTT. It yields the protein CASSFPWGAEGGDTQYF.

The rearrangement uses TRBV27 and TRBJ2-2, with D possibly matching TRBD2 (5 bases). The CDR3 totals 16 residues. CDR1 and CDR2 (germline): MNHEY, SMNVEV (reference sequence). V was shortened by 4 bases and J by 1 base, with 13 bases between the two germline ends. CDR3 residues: CASSSLGAMNTGELFF. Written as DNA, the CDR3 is TGTGCCAGCAGTTCTTTGGGAGCCATGAACACCGGGGAGCTGTTTTTT.

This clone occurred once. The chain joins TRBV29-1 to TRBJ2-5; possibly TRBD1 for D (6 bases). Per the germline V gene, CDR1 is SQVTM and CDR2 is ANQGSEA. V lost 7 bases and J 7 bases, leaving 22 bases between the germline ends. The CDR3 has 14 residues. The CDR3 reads CSAPGDGGGGTQYF. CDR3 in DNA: TGCAGCGCCCCCGGCGATGGGGGCGGCGGGACCCAGTACTTC.

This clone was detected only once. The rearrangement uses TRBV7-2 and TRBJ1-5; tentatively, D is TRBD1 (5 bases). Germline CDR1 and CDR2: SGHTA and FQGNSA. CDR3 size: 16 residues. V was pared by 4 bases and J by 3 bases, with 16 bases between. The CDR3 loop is CASSSPDRRPNQPQHF. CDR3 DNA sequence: TGTGCCAGCAGCTCCCCTGACAGAAGGCCCAATCAGCCCCAGCATTTT.

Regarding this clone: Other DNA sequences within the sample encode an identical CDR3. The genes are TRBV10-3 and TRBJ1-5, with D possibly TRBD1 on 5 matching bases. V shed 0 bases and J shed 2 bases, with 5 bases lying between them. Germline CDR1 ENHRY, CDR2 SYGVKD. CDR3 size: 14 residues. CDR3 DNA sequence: TGTGCCATCAGTGAGTCGACAGGCAATCAGCCCCAGCATTTT. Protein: CAISESTGNQPQHF.

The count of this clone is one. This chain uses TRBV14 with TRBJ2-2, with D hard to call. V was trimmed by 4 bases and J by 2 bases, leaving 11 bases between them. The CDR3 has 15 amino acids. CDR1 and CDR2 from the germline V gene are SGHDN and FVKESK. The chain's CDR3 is CASSLYGPNTGELFF. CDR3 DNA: TGTGCCAGCAGCCTCTATGGGCCTAACACCGGGGAGCTGTTTTTT.

CDR3 coding DNA: TGTGCCAGCAGTGAAGAGGCGGGGGGGCAAGAGACCCAGTACTTC. Protein product: CASSEEAGGQETQYF. This chain links TRBV2 with TRBJ2-5, with 9 bases that match TRBD2. The CDR3 totals 15 residues. V dropped 1 base and J dropped 2; count of bases not matched to a gene: 2. Per germline, CDR1 SNHLY and CDR2 FYNNEI.

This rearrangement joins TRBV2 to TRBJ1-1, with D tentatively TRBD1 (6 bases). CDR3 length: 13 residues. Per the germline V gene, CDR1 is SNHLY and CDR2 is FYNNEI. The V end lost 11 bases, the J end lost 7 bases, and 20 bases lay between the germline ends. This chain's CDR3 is CAGSRGQIFEAFF. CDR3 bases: TGTGCCGGTTCCCGAGGACAGATATTTGAAGCTTTCTTT.